This T cell receptor (beta chain) was documented in a study of shared clonotypes between healthy human individuals (dated by TCRdb to about 2020). Looking at the study overall: Three men and two women, aged 18 to 49 years, made up the cohort. For each donor, CD4 naive and CD4 memory were each run on three plates, CD8 naive on two plates, and CD8 memory on one plate. To estimate repertoire size and how much clonotype sharing occurs between individuals, the study deeply sequenced the blood TCR repertoires of about five healthy adults. Libraries were prepared and TCR repertoires were sequenced by different laboratories using diverse techniques, in order to increase sequencing depth and limit assay-specific biases. Each donor's leukapheresis produced roughly between roughly 0.9 and 8.9 billion PBMCs.

Using the deep immunoSEQ assay, multiplex PCR amplified TCR CDR3 regions from genomic DNA. For each cell subset, the extracted genomic DNA was distributed evenly across all wells of several immunoSEQ 96-well plates, and each plate served as one replicate. For sorted subsets, around 200 ng genomic DNA, equal to about 30,000 T cell genomes, was loaded into each replicate PCR. The purified libraries were quantified using a Qubit 3.0 fluorometer, sized with a Bioanalyzer 2100, and then quantified again using the KAPA Library Quantification kit. Each immunoSEQ 96-well plate was sequenced on its own single-read 150-cycle Illumina NextSeq 550 flow cell. From the authors' description of their analysis: Because only junctional sequences without quality scores were contained in the immunoSEQ output, filtering matching that applied to full-length reads could not be performed. Sequences were annotated with PyIR, a Python wrapper for IgBLAST v1.9, and V/J genes and CDR3 were assigned using IMGT germline references. Any read was removed if the V/J assignment was weak (E-value above 1e-6), the CDR3 was missing, or the read contained stop codons, out-of-frame junctions, or ambiguous translated residues. V3J clonotypes were defined by identical inferred V gene, J gene, and CDR3 amino acid sequence. To compute the percentage overlap between repertoires, the number of shared unique clonotypes was divided by the size of the smaller repertoire. Repertoire richness was assessed with RTK rarefaction, the Chao1 estimator, and Recon v2.1 estimates of unobserved clonotypes. Generation probabilities were computed with OLGA for all TCRbeta clonotypes obtained by the gDNA method from a few donors. TCRdb mirrors the immuneACCESS table, restricted to in-frame sequences. Some clones are absent from its copies; in checked studies, under half trace to an unresolved V gene, and the reason for the others is unknown. The D gene and trimming were derived from the DNA, and the V and J assignments and clone size from that table. The sample has about 2 million clones on record, approximately 94% of them singletons. The top ten constitute less than 1.5% of the sample.

The CDR3, cysteine through phenylalanine, is 13 amino acids long. Here the CDR3 DNA is all that survives: 39 bases in frame from base 1. Via the germline V gene, CDR1 is SNHLY and CDR2 FYNNEI. V loses 7 bases, J loses 2 bases, and the germline ends lie 9 bases apart. CD8 naive samples were CD45RO-negative cells positively selected for CCR7, giving a CD45RA+CCR7+ population that excluded TemRA cells. The donors were healthy, HIV-negative adults who had no recently reported acute infections or vaccinations. All donors were Caucasian adults living in Nashville, Tennessee, USA. Blood was obtained by leukapheresis, after which PBMCs were separated by Ficoll-Histopaque density gradient centrifugation and cryopreserved in liquid nitrogen vapor phase. Purity and quantity of every magnetically sorted T cell population were checked by analytical flow cytometry. Each sorted fraction had its genomic DNA isolated and then quantified by UV absorbance on a Nanodrop 2000c.

Broad study findings and their caveats: Incomplete sequencing was indicated by rarefaction of sorted-subset datasets, despite the large sequencing depth. Higher generation probabilities were observed for clonotypes shared by all four sorted-subset donors than for non-shared clonotypes. About 4.5% of naive CD4, roughly 3.5% of naive CD8, 2% to 2.5% of memory CD4, and over 0.35% of memory CD8 clonotypes were shared across a few donors. Because the study included a small number of donors, the genetic and exposure-history diversity represented was limited. Estimated clonotype richness was generally larger for naive than for memory subsets. Sampling was restricted to blood, and TCR repertoires in tissue are likely to differ from TCR repertoires in blood. Pairwise subsampling led to the expectation that sequencing depth would affect the degree of clonotype sharing among donors.

As concerns this clone: It has no known antigen specificity. Per-nucleotide qualities are absent, and no much larger clonotype sits a single base away.

This chain is built from TRBV2 and TRBJ2-1; the D gene is not confidently resolved. This receptor was obtained from a man between 18 and 35 years old in good health. Source material: naive CD8+ T cells sorted from blood. The cell subset or site label of this sample denotes: CD45RA+CCR7+. For the CDR3, the sequence is CASTLLAYNEQFF. Read as DNA, the sequence is TGTGCCAGCACCCTATTGGCCTACAATGAGCAGTTCTTC.